One and the same sample provided the 29 T cell receptor beta chains below, sequenced in a study of shared clonotypes between healthy human individuals. Clones were sequenced by immunoSEQ multiplex PCR, and TCRdb holds only the in-frame ones, with some missing. Of 2,500,000 or so clones listed, roughly 93% are singletons. The sequencing input was naive CD4+ T cells from PBMCs. Subset in this sample: CD45RA+ positively selected. These receptors originate from a man aged 18-30 years in good health. Some clones in this sample may be carry-over from other donors' samples.

The V and J genes are TRBV5-4 and TRBJ2-2; possibly TRBD1 for D (5 bases). The germline V gene has CDR1 SGHNT and CDR2 YYREEE (reference sequence). V was shortened by 0 bases and J by 1 base, with 7 bases between the two germline ends. The CDR3 extends over 15 amino acids. CDR3 protein: CASSLDRLNTGELFF. The CDR3 DNA sequence: TGTGCCAGCAGCTTGGACAGGTTGAACACCGGGGAGCTGTTTTTT. Full variable domain (rest looked up from reference TRBV5-4 and TRBJ2-2): ETGVTQSPTHLIKTRGQQVTLRCSSQSGHNTVSWYQQALGQGPQFIFQYYREEENGRGNFPPRFSGLQFPNYSSELNVNALELDDSALYLCASSLDRLNTGELFFGEGSRLTVL.

CDR3: CASSPTGNSYEQYF. CDR3 DNA: TGCGCCAGCAGCCCGACGGGGAACTCCTACGAGCAGTACTTC. The chain carries TRBV5-1 and TRBJ2-7; D perhaps matches TRBD2 (5 bases). This CDR3 spans 14 amino acids. Germline assignment: CDR1 SGHRS and CDR2 YFSETQ. Between the trimmed V and J ends, which lost 4 bases and 0 bases, there was a span of 11 bases.

The V call is TRBV4-1, the J call TRBJ1-6; D ambiguous. The germline V gene encodes CDR1 MGHRA and CDR2 YSYEKL. This CDR3 region has 15 residues. Deletions cut 2 bases from V and 3 bases from J, with 8 bases between. CDR3: CASSQPSGYNSPLHF. CDR3 in DNA: TGCGCCAGCAGCCAACCATCGGGCTATAATTCACCCCTCCACTTT.

The chain carries TRBV5-4 and TRBJ1-4, with 7 bases identical to TRBD1. This CDR3 is built from 14 residues. The germline CDR1 and CDR2 sequences are SGHNT and YYREEE (reference sequence). V shed 4 bases and J 3 bases; nucleotides not matched to a gene: 3. The CDR3 loop is CASSVDRANEKLFF. The CDR3 DNA reads as TGTGCCAGCAGCGTCGACAGGGCTAATGAAAAACTGTTTTTT.

This chain uses TRBV7-2 with TRBJ1-5, with TRBD1 matching 10 bases. The germline V gene has CDR1 SGHTA and CDR2 FQGNSA. The CDR3 is 16 amino acids. With V trimmed by 4 bases and J by 0 bases, 3 bases remained unmatched. For the CDR3, the DNA is TGTGCCAGCAGCTCCGGACAGGGGGGTAGCAATCAGCCCCAGCATTTT. Protein sequence: CASSSGQGGSNQPQHF.

This chain joins TRBV11-2 and TRBJ2-5, with no clear D. Deletions cut 2 bases from V and 4 bases from J, with 5 bases between. There are 12 residues in the CDR3. Per the germline V gene, CDR1 is SGHAT and CDR2 is FQNNGV. Here the CDR3 reads CASSLNLETQYF. The CDR3 DNA follows: TGTGCCAGCAGCTTAAATCTAGAGACCCAGTACTTC.

This clone was observed once. The chain has TRBV7-9 and TRBJ2-3; D is ambiguous. Deletions cut 5 bases from V and 9 bases from J, with 6 bases between. Germline CDR1 SEHNR, CDR2 FQNEAQ (reference sequence). The CDR3 totals 10 residues. The CDR3 is CASSDPTQYF. CDR3 in DNA: TGTGCCAGCAGCGACCCGACGCAGTATTTT.

The J gene is TRBJ1-3, the V gene TRBV7-9; D is possibly TRBD1 (5 bases). This CDR3 contains 15 residues. V was trimmed by 0 bases and J by 4 bases, leaving 10 bases between them. The germline V gene encodes CDR1 SEHNR and CDR2 FQNEAQ (reference sequence). The CDR3 sequence: CASSLARTPGNTIYF. The CDR3 region has the DNA TGTGCCAGCAGCTTAGCGAGGACACCCGGAAACACCATATATTTT.

V and J are TRBV30 and TRBJ2-2, with 7 bases fitting TRBD1. The CDR3 totals 13 residues. Germline CDR1 GTSNPN, CDR2 SVGIG (reference sequence). V gave up 6 bases and J gave up 5 bases; unmatched junction bases: 6. The CDR3 bases are TGTGCCTGCGCCGGGACAGTAACCGGGGAGCTGTTTTTT. Translation: CACAGTVTGELFF.

For the CDR3, the DNA is TGTGCCAGCAGTCTTCGGTGGGGATTCGACGAGCAGTACTTC. It translates to CASSLRWGFDEQYF. The chain recombines TRBV27 with TRBJ2-7, with unresolved D. This CDR3 has 14 amino acids. Germline CDR1 MNHEY, CDR2 SMNVEV (reference sequence). V was clipped by 5 bases and J by 5 bases, with 16 bases between them.

The J gene is TRBJ2-7, the V gene TRBV5-1; TRBD1 matches 9 bases. The V gene end was trimmed by 0 bases and the J gene end by 3 bases; junction bases not matched to a gene: 4. Germline V gene lookup returns CDR1 SGHRS and CDR2 YFSETQ. CDR3 length equals 15 residues. The DNA for the CDR3 is TGCGCCAGCAGCTTGGGGGGACAGGGTCACTACGAGCAGTACTTC. Protein: CASSLGGQGHYEQYF.

The chain carries TRBV2 and TRBJ2-3; possible D gene TRBD1, 5 bases. The CDR3 contains 16 residues. CDR1 and CDR2 from the germline V gene are SNHLY and FYNNEI. Trimming removed 6 bases at V and 2 bases at J, with 18 bases between. CDR3 nucleotides: TGTGCCAGCAGGCCGACTTGGGGCACGTTCACAGATACGCAGTATTTT. This translates into CASRPTWGTFTDTQYF.

The V call is TRBV19, the J call TRBJ2-7; 7 bases align to TRBD1. CDR1 LNHDA and CDR2 SQIVND come from the germline V gene (reference sequence). V was clipped by 6 bases and J by 3 bases; unmatched bases: 8. CDR3 length: 14 amino acids. As DNA, the CDR3 is TGTGCCAGTAGAAGTGCAGGGGGAATCTACGAGCAGTACTTC. This translates into CASRSAGGIYEQYF. Supplemented by reference TRBV19 and TRBJ2-7, the full variable domain reads DGGITQSPKYLFRKEGQNVTLSCEQNLNHDAMYWYRQDPGQGLRLIYYSQIVNDFQKGDIAEGYSVSREKKESFPLTVTSAQKNPTAFYLCASRSAGGIYEQYFGPGTRLTVT.

The chain uses TRBV18 and TRBJ2-3; D not resolved. Germline V gene sequence: CDR1 KGHSH, CDR2 LQKENI. Trimming pared 10 bases from V and 4 bases from J, leaving 18 bases between. The CDR3 covers 14 residues. The DNA of the CDR3 is TGTGCCACTCAAGTGAGTAGGTCATCAGATACGCAGTATTTT. It specifies CATQVSRSSDTQYF.

In DNA form, the CDR3 reads TGTGCCAGCAGCTTAGGGACTAGCGGGAGGGGGTGGAACAATGAGCAGTTCTTC. Translated: CASSLGTSGRGWNNEQFF. V and J are TRBV7-2 and TRBJ2-1; 15 nucleotides match TRBD2. V lost 1 base to trimming and J lost 5 bases; unmatched junction nucleotides: 6. The length of the CDR3 is 18 residues. CDR1 and CDR2 (germline): SGHTA, FQGNSA.

In DNA form, the CDR3 reads TGTGCCAGTAGTCCCCGACTGACCAATGAGCAGTTCTTC. Translated, it gives CASSPRLTNEQFF. The rearrangement joins TRBV19 to TRBJ2-1; D unresolved. The CDR3 spans 13 residues. CDR1 LNHDA and CDR2 SQIVND come from the germline V gene (reference sequence). V lost 5 bases and J 6 bases, leaving 11 bases between the germline ends. Full variable domain (rest looked up from reference TRBV19 and TRBJ2-1): DGGITQSPKYLFRKEGQNVTLSCEQNLNHDAMYWYRQDPGQGLRLIYYSQIVNDFQKGDIAEGYSVSREKKESFPLTVTSAQKNPTAFYLCASSPRLTNEQFFGPGTRLTVL.

In this sample, this clone turned up once. This sequence joins TRBV5-1 and TRBJ1-1; D unresolved. The V gene lost 7 bases and the J gene lost 1 base, with 11 bases spanning the gap. Germline CDR1 SGHRS, CDR2 YFSETQ. CDR3 length: 13 amino acids. The CDR3, as DNA: TGCGCCAGCGGCATGAGGGAGAACACTGAAGCTTTCTTT. Amino acids: CASGMRENTEAFF.

The CDR3, as DNA: TGTGCCAGCAGCTTGGTGGCAACTAGACAGCCCCAGCATTTT. It codes for CASSLVATRQPQHF. The rearrangement joins TRBV5-8 to TRBJ1-5; D uncertain. Deletions cut 0 bases from V and 7 bases from J, with 11 bases between. Germline V gene data show CDR1 as SGHTS and CDR2 as YDEGEE. The CDR3 is 14 residues long.

This chain links TRBV28 with TRBJ1-1; D possibly corresponds to TRBD1 (5 bases). The CDR3 is made up of 13 amino acids. V lost 2 bases to trimming and J lost 6 bases, with 10 bases between them. CDR1 MDHEN and CDR2 SYDVKM come from the germline V gene. The CDR3 here is CASSLVGVPEAFF. CDR3 DNA: TGTGCCAGCAGTTTAGTGGGGGTTCCTGAAGCTTTCTTT.

This chain joins TRBV10-3 and TRBJ2-3, with D unclear. Germline lookup yields CDR1 ENHRY and CDR2 SYGVKD. The CDR3 spans 13 residues. Trimming took 5 bases from V and 4 from J, leaving 10 bases between them. DNA for the CDR3: TGTGCCATCAGTCAACGGACGCCAGATACGCAGTATTTT. Amino acid sequence: CAISQRTPDTQYF.

V gene TRBV6-5 combines with J gene TRBJ1-2; 10 bases fit TRBD1. J lost 7 bases, V lost 5 bases, and 7 bases had no gene match. CDR3 length equals 14 residues. The germline gives CDR1 MNHEY, CDR2 SVGAGI. CDR3 sequence: CASSATRDRGGYTF. DNA for the CDR3: TGTGCCAGCAGTGCGACCCGGGACAGGGGTGGCTACACCTTC.

J is TRBJ2-1 and V is TRBV9, with TRBD2 matching 9 bases. Germline values: CDR1 SGDLS, CDR2 YYNGEE. V dropped 5 bases and J dropped 5; count of bases not matched to a gene: 5. The CDR3 is 14 amino acids. The CDR3 nucleotides read TGTGCCAGCAGGAGGACTAGCGCCCACAATGAGCAGTTCTTC. This encodes CASRRTSAHNEQFF.

Comments on this clone: Mismatch with germline at one junction end may stem from a read error. This chain joins TRBV6-5 and TRBJ1-3; maybe TRBD1 (5 bases). The CDR3 is made up of 16 amino acids. Germline V gene sequence: CDR1 MNHEY, CDR2 SVGAGI. The CDR3 DNA sequence: TGTGCCAGCAGATACTCCGTCGAGGGGTCCTGGAACACCATATATTTT. Amino acid sequence: CASRYSVEGSWNTIYF.

V is TRBV6-6 and J is TRBJ1-1; 8 bases fit TRBD1. Germline trimming cut 5 bases from V and 0 bases from J; bases unmatched to any gene: 8. The germline CDR1 and CDR2 sequences are MNHNY and SVGAGI (reference sequence). This CDR3 comprises 16 residues. CDR3 residues: CASSQPDRDLNTEAFF. As DNA, the CDR3 is TGTGCCAGCAGTCAGCCGGACAGGGACCTGAACACTGAAGCTTTCTTT.

The chain has TRBV5-1 and TRBJ2-5; unclear D gene. Per the germline V gene, CDR1 is SGHRS and CDR2 is YFSETQ. The CDR3 is 15 residues long. Trimming stripped 3 bases from V and 5 bases from J, with 17 bases between. As DNA, the CDR3 is TGCGCCAGCAGCTCCGGCGCCGAACGCGCGGAGACCCAGTACTTC. This encodes CASSSGAERAETQYF.

Turning to this clone: Other DNA sequences within the sample encode an identical CDR3. The rearrangement links TRBV29-1 to TRBJ2-3; TRBD2 matches at 15 bases. J gave up 3 bases and V 7 bases, and 2 bases lay outside the gene matches. CDR3 length: 14 amino acids. In germline, CDR1 is SQVTM, CDR2 ANQGSEA. CDR3 sequence: CSAGLAGGTDTQYF. As DNA, the CDR3 is TGCAGCGCCGGACTAGCGGGAGGGACAGATACGCAGTATTTT.

The chain has TRBV25-1 and TRBJ2-7; D is possibly TRBD1 (6 bases). Looked up from germline, CDR1 is MGHDK and CDR2 is SYGVNS. Trimming pared 1 base from V and 3 bases from J, leaving 10 bases between. This CDR3 has 14 amino acids. This chain's CDR3 is CASSESAGVYEQYF. Written as DNA, the CDR3 is TGTGCCAGCAGTGAATCCGCAGGGGTCTACGAGCAGTACTTC.

The chain uses TRBV9 and TRBJ2-2; weak D call: TRBD2 (5 bases). Germline V lookup: CDR1 SGDLS, CDR2 YYNGEE. The V end lost 0 bases, the J end lost 1 base, and 13 bases lay between the germline ends. The CDR3 loop spans 17 amino acids. Here the CDR3 DNA reads TGTGCCAGCAGCGTAGTTGCCCTAGCACAGAACACCGGGGAGCTGTTTTTT. Its translation is CASSVVALAQNTGELFF.

The chain employs TRBV27 and TRBJ2-3, with D perhaps TRBD2 (6 bases). Germline assignment: CDR1 MNHEY and CDR2 SMNVEV (reference sequence). The V and J ends lost 9 bases and 4 bases respectively, with 14 bases between them. This CDR3 region has 13 residues. CDR3: CASRWRDPDTQYF. The CDR3 DNA follows: TGTGCCAGTAGATGGCGGGACCCAGATACGCAGTATTTT.